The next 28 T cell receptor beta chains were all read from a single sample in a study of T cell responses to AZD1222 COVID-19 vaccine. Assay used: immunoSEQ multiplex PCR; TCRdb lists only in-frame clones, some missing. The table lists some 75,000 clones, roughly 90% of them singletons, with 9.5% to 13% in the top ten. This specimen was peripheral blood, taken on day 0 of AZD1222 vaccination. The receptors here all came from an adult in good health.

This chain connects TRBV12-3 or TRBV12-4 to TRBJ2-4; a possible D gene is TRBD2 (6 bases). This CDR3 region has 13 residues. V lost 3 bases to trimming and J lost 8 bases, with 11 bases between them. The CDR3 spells CASSLWGEDIQYF. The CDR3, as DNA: TGTGCCAGCAGTTTGTGGGGGGAGGACATTCAGTACTTC.

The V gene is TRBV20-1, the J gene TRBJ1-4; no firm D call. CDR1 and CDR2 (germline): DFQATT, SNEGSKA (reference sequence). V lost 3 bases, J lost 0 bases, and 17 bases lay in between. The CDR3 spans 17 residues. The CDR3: CSASEKLDPATNEKLFF. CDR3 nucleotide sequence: TGCAGTGCTAGTGAAAAGCTCGACCCTGCAACTAATGAAAAACTGTTTTTT.

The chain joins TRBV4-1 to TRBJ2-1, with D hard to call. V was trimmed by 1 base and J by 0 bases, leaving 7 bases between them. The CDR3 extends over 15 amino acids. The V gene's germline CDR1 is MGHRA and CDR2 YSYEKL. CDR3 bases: TGCGCCAGCAGCCAAGGCGGTCTCTCCTACAATGAGCAGTTCTTC. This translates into CASSQGGLSYNEQFF.

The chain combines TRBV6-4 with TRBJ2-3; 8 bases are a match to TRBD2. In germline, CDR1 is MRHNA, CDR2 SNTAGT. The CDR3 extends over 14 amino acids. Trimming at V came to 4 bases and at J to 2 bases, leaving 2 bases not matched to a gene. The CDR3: CASSGGLDTDTQYF. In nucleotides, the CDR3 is TGTGCCAGCAGTGGGGGACTAGACACAGATACGCAGTATTTT.

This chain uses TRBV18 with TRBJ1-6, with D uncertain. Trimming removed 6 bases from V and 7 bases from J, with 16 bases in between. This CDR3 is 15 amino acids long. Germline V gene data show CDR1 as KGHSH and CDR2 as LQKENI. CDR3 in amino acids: CASSPENTANSPLHF. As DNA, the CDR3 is TGTGCCAGCTCCCCTGAAAATACGGCCAATTCACCCCTCCACTTT.

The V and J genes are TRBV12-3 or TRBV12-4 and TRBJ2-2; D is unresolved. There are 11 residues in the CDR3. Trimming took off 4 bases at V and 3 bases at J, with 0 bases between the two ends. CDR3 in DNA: TGTGCCAGCAGTTACACCGGGGAGCTGTTTTTT. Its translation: CASSYTGELFF.

The DNA of the CDR3 is TGTGCCAGTAGTATCAGCAGGAACCTTGAAGCTTTCTTT. As protein: CASSISRNLEAFF. The chain recombines TRBV19 with TRBJ1-1; D not certain. CDR3 length equals 13 residues. Germline V gene sequence: CDR1 LNHDA, CDR2 SQIVND (reference sequence). The V end lost 3 bases, the J end lost 7 bases, and 12 bases lay between the germline ends.

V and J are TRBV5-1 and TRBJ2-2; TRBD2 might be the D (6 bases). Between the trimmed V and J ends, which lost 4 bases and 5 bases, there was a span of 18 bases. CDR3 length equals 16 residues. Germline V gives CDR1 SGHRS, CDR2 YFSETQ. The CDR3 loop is CASSKRGAAGTGELFF. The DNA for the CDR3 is TGCGCCAGCAGCAAGCGCGGGGCCGCGGGAACCGGGGAGCTGTTTTTT.

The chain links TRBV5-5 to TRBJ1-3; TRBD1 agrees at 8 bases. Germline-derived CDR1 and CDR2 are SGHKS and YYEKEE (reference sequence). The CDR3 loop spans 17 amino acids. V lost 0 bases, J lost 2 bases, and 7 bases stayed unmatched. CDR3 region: CASSLAPQGAAGNTIYF. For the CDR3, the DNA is TGTGCCAGCAGCTTGGCACCCCAGGGGGCGGCTGGAAACACCATATATTTT.

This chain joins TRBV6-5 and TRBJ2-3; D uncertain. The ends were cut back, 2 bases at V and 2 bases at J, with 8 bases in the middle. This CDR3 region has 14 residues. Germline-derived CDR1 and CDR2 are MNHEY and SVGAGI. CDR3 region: CASSYRTDTDTQYF. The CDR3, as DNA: TGTGCCAGCAGTTACAGGACCGACACAGATACGCAGTATTTT.

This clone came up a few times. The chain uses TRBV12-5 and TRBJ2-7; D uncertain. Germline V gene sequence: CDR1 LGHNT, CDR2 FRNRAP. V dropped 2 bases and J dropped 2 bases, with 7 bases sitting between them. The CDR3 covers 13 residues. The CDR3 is CASGLPGTYEQYV. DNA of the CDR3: TGTGCTAGTGGTTTGCCGGGCACCTACGAGCAGTACGTC.

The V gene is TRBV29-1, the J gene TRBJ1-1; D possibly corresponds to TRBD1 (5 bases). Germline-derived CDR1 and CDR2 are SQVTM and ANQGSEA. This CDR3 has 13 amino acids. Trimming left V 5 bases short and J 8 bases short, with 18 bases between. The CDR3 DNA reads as TGCAGCGTTATCGTGGGTCAGGGCACGGAAGCTTTCTTT. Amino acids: CSVIVGQGTEAFF.

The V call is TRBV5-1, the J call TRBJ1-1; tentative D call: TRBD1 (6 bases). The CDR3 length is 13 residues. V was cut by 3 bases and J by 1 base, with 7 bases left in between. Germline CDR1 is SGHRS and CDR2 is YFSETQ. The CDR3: CASSSRGNTEAFF. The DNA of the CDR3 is TGCGCCAGCAGCTCCAGGGGGAACACTGAAGCTTTCTTT.

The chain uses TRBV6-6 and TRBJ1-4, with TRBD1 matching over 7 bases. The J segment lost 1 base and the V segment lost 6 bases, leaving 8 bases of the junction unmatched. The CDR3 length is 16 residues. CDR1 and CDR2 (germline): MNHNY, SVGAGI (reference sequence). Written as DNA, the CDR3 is TGTGCCAGCAGACCCGACCCAGGGGGAACTAATGAAAAACTGTTTTTT. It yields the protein CASRPDPGGTNEKLFF.

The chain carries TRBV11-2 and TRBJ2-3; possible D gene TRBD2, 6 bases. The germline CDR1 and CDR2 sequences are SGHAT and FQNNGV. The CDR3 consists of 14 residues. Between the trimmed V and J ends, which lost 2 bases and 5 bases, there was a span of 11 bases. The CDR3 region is CASSLRRAGDTQYF. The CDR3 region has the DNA TGTGCCAGCAGCTTAAGGAGGGCGGGAGATACGCAGTATTTT.

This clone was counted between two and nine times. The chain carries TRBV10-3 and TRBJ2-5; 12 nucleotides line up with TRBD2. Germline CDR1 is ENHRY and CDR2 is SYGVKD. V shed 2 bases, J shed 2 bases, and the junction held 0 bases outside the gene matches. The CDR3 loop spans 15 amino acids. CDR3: CAISEGLAGQETQYF. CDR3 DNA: TGTGCCATCAGTGAGGGACTAGCGGGGCAAGAGACCCAGTACTTC.

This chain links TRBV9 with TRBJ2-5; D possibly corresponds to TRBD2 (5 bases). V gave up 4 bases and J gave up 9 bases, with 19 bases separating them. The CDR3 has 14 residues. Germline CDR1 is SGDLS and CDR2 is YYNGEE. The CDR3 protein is CASSIQPSGAAQYF. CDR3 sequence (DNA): TGTGCCAGCAGCATACAGCCGAGCGGCGCGGCCCAGTACTTC.

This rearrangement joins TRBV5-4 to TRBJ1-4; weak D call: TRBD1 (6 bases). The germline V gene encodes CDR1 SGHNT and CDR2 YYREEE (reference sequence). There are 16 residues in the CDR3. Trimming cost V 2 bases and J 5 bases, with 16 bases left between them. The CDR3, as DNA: TGTGCCAGCAGCTTCAAACCGGGACAAGGGAATGAAAAACTGTTTTTT. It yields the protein CASSFKPGQGNEKLFF.

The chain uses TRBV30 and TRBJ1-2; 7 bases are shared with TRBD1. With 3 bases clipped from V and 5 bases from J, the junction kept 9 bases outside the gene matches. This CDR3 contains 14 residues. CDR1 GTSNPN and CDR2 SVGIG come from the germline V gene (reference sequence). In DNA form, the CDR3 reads TGTGCCTGGAGCCCGGGACAGAGGATATATGGCTACACCTTC. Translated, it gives CAWSPGQRIYGYTF.

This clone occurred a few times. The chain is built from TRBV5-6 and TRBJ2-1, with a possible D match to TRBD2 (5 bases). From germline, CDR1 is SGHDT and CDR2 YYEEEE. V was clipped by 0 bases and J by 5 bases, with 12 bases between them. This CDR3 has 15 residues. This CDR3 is CASSLGGLYNNEQFF. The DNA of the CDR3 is TGTGCCAGCAGCTTGGGCGGGTTGTATAACAATGAGCAGTTCTTC.

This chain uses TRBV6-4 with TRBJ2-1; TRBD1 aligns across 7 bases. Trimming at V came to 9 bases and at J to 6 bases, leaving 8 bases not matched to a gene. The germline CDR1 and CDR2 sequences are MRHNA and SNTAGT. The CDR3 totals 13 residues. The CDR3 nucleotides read TGTGCCAGTGGGACAGAGGTCTCCAATGAGCAGTTCTTC. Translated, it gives CASGTEVSNEQFF.

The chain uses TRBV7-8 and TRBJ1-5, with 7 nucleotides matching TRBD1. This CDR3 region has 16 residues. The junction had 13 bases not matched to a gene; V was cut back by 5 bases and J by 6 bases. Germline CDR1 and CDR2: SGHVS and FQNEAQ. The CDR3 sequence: CASSQNPTGSGQPQHF. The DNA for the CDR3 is TGTGCCAGCAGCCAAAACCCGACAGGGTCGGGTCAGCCCCAGCATTTT.

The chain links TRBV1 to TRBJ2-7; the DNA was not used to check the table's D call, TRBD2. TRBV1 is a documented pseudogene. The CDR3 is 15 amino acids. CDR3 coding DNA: TGCACCAGCAGCCAGACTAGCGGGGGGGCCTACGAGCAGTACGTC. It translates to CTSSQTSGGAYEQYV.

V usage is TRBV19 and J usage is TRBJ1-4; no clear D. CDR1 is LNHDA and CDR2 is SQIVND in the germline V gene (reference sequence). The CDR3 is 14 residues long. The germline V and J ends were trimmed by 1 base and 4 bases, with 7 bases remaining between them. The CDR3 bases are TGTGCCAGTAGTATAGGTAGTAATAATGAAAAACTGTTTTTT. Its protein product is CASSIGSNNEKLFF.

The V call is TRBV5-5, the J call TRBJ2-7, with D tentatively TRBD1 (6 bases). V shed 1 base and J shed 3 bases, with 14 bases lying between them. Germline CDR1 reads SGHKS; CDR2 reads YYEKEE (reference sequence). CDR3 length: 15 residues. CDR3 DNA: TGTGCCAGCAGCTTGTTAGGGGGTAGCATCTACGAGCAGTACTTC. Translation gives CASSLLGGSIYEQYF.

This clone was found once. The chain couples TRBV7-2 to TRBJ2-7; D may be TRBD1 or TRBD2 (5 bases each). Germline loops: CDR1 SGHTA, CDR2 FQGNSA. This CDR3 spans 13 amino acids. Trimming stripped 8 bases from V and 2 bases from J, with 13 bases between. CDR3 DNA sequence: TGTGCCAGCTCTGAGGGGTCCGCCTACGAGCAGTACGTC. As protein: CASSEGSAYEQYV.

DNA for the CDR3: TGCGCCAGCAGCCACGGACTTACTCCAGGGGACACCATATATTTT. This sequence encodes CASSHGLTPGDTIYF. The chain links TRBV5-1 to TRBJ1-3; D might be TRBD1 (6 bases). Germline V gene sequence: CDR1 SGHRS, CDR2 YFSETQ. The CDR3 runs to 15 residues. Deletions cut 4 bases from V and 8 bases from J, with 19 bases between.

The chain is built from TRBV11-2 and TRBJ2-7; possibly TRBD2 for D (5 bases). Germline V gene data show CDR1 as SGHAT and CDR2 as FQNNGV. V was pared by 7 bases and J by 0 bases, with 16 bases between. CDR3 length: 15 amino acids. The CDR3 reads CASTTLKRNSYEQYF. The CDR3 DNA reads TGTGCCAGCACCACCCTCAAGCGGAACTCCTACGAGCAGTACTTC.